This T cell receptor beta chain was captured in a study of cytomegalovirus exposure and HLA in healthy donors. The wider study: Early released data comprised around 80 million unique TCRs from HLA-typed donors.

The germline V gene encodes CDR1 MGHRA and CDR2 YSYEKL. Trimming took 1 base from V and 3 from J, leaving 18 bases between them. The CDR3 runs to 18 residues. It was with 60 Vbeta and 13 Jbeta primers that the PCR ran. TCRdb's copy holds only in-frame clones and misses some; the assay was immunoSEQ multiplex PCR. The sample holds over 90,000 clones; approximately 71% are singletons and the top ten take around a tenth. Regarding the study as a whole: A likely sequencing artifact accounted for one observed cluster of highly shared sequence variants.

About this clone itself: Its antigen is still unknown.

Healthy donors of bone marrow made up the group. The genes are TRBV4-1 and TRBJ2-2, with D tentatively TRBD1 (5 bases). The sample comprised PBMCs. The receptor was derived from a male donor in good health and CMV-seropositive. The CDR3 region has the DNA TGCGCCAGCAGCCAAGGCGCGGCCAGGGAAAGTTACACCGGGGAGCTGTTTTTT. It yields the protein CASSQGAARESYTGELFF.